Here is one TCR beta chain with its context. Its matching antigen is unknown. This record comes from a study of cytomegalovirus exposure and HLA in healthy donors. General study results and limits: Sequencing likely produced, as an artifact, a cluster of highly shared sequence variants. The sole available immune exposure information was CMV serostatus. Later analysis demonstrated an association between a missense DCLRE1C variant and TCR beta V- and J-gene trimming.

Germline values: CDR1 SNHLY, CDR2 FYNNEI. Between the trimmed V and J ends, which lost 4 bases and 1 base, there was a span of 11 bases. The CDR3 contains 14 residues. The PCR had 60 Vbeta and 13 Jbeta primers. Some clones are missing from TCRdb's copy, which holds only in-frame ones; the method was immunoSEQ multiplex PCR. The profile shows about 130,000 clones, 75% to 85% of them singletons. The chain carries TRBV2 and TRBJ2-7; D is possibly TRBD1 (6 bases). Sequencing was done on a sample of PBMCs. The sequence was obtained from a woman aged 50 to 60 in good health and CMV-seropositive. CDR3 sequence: CASSGTVGSYEQYF. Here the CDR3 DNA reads TGTGCCAGCAGTGGGACAGTTGGTTCCTACGAGCAGTACTTC.